The clone carrying this T cell receptor (beta chain) is a singleton in its sample. This record comes from a study of blood T cell repertoires in COVID-19. Study summary: Sources were T cells, B-cell-depleted T cells, or PBMCs; the material itself was cDNA or gDNA.

The CDR3 length is 18 residues. CDR1 is SGHVS and CDR2 is FQNEAQ in the germline V gene. V was shortened by 0 bases and J by 0 bases, with 14 bases between the two germline ends. Per the authors' pipeline: Amplification of reference gene primers was used by the study to estimate nucleated cell counts. Libraries were prepared by immunoSEQ multiplex PCR; TCRdb keeps only in-frame clonotypes and omits some of them. D and trimming come from the DNA, and the V and J calls and clone size come from that table. Seen here are 120,000 to 150,000 clones, 70% to 90% observed once, and the top ten hold 8%. The sequence derives from a woman aged 60 to 75 with COVID-19, enrolled during active disease. The sequencing input was peripheral blood. The V gene is TRBV7-8, the J gene TRBJ1-4; tentative D call: TRBD1 (6 bases). In nucleotides, the CDR3 is TGTGCCAGCAGCTTAGCAGGACAGTTAGCCACAACTAATGAAAAACTGTTTTTT. It translates to CASSLAGQLATTNEKLFF.